This T cell receptor beta chain derives from a study of shared clonotypes between healthy human individuals. In its sample, this clone was seen a few times. Sequencing used immunoSEQ multiplex PCR; TCRdb keeps in-frame clones, though not all of them. Of roughly 640,000 clones listed, around 74% were seen once; the top ten hold around 1.6%. This CDR3 is 15 amino acids long. Germline V gives CDR1 SGHAT, CDR2 FQNNGV. V lost 5 bases and J lost 5; bases outside the gene matches: 8. This receptor was identified in a woman aged 25-40 years in good health. The rearrangement uses TRBV11-2 and TRBJ2-5; 10 bases fit TRBD2. Sequenced: memory CD4+ T cells sorted from blood. Stated subset: CD45RA-negative fraction. CDR3 coding DNA: TGTGCCAGCAGCACGAGACTAGCGGGCCTGGAGACCCAGTACTTC. It yields the protein CASSTRLAGLETQYF.